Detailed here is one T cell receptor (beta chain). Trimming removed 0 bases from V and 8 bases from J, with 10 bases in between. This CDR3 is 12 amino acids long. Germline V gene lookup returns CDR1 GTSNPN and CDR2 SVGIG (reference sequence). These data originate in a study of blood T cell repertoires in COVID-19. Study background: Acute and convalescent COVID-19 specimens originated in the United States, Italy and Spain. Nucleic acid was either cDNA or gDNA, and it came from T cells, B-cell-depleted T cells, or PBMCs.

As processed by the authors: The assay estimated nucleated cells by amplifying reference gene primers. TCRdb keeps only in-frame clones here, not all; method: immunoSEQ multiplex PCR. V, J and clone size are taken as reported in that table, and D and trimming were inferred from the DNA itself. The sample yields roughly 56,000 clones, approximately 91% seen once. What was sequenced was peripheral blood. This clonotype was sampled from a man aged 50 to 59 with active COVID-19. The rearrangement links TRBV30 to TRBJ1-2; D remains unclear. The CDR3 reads CAWSVGGRGYTF. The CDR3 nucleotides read TGTGCCTGGAGTGTAGGAGGGCGCGGCTACACCTTC.